This T cell receptor (beta chain) was sequenced for a study of cytomegalovirus exposure and HLA in healthy donors. Germline CDR1 reads MNHEY; CDR2 reads SMNVEV (reference sequence). The CDR3 has 14 residues. The V end lost 5 bases, the J end lost 4 bases, and 12 bases lay between the germline ends. Samples came from healthy bone marrow donors. The sample holds a few counts of this clone. The antigen is not known. Researchers ran the PCR with 60 Vbeta and 13 Jbeta primers. Clones were sequenced by immunoSEQ multiplex PCR, and TCRdb holds only the in-frame ones, with some missing. The table has some 190,000 clones, around 80% seen once; the top ten hold 1.1%. Findings of the study overall: Cytomegalovirus-associated status was assigned to roughly 160 TCR beta chains.

This TCR derives from a woman aged 40-49 years in good health and CMV-seronegative. Material for sequencing was PBMCs. The genes are TRBV27 and TRBJ1-3; possibly TRBD1 for D (5 bases). This CDR3 reads CASSTGGAGNTIYF. CDR3 sequence (DNA): TGTGCCAGCAGTACCGGAGGGGCCGGAAACACCATATATTTT.